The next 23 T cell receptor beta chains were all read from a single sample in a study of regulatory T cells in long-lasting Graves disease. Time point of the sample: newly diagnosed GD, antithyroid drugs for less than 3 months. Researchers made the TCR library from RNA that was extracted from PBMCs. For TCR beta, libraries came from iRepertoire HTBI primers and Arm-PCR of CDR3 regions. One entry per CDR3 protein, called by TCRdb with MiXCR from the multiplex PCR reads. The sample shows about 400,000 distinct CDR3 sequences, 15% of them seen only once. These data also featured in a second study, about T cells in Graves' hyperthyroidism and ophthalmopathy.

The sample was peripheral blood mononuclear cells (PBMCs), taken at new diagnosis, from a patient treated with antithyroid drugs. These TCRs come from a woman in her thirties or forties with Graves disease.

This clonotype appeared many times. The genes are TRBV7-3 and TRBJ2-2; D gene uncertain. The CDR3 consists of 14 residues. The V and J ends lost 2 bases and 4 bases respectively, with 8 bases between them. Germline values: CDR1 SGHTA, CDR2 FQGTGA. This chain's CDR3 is CASSLVGATGELFF. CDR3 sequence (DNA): TGTGCCAGCAGCTTAGTAGGTGCCACCGGGGAGCTGTTTTTT.

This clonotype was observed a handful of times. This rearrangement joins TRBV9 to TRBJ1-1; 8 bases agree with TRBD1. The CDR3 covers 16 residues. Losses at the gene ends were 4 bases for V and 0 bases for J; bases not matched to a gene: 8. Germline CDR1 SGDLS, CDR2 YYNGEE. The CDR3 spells CASSNYDRGLNTEAFF. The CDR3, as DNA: TGTGCCAGCAGCAATTACGACAGGGGCCTGAACACTGAAGCTTTCTTT.

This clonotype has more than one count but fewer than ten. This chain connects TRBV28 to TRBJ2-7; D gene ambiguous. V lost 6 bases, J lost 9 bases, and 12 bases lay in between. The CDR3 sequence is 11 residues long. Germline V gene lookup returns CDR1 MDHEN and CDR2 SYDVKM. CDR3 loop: CASSLPSVQYF. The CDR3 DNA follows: TGTGCCAGCAGCCTCCCTTCGGTGCAGTACTTC.

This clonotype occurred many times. As DNA, the CDR3 is TGTGCCAGCACCCCGCGCTACAATGAGCAGTTCTTC. It yields the protein CASTPRYNEQFF. The chain has TRBV12-3 or TRBV12-4 and TRBJ2-1; D gene ambiguous. The CDR3 has 12 residues. V lost 7 bases, J lost 3 bases, and 7 bases lay in between.

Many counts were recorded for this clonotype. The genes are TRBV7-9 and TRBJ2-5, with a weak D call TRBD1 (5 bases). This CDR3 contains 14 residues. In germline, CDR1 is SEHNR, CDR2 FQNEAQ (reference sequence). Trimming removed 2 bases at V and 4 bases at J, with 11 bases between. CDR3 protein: CASSLSGRVETQYF. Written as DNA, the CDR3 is TGTGCCAGCAGCTTATCGGGCAGGGTAGAGACCCAGTACTTC.

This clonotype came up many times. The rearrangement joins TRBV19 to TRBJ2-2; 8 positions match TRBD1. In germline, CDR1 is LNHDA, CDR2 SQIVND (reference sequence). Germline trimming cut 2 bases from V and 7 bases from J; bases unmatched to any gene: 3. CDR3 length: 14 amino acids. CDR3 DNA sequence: TGTGCCAGTAGTATACAGGGGGCTGGCGGGGAGCTGTTTTTT. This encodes CASSIQGAGGELFF. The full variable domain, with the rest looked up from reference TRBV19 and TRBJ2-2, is DGGITQSPKYLFRKEGQNVTLSCEQNLNHDAMYWYRQDPGQGLRLIYYSQIVNDFQKGDIAEGYSVSREKKESFPLTVTSAQKNPTAFYLCASSIQGAGGELFFGEGSRLTVL.

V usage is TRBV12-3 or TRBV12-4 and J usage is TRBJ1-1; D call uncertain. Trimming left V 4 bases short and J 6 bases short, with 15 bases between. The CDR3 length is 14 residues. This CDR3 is CASSSSGGPAEAFF. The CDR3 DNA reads TGTGCCAGCAGTTCTTCTGGTGGCCCCGCTGAAGCTTTCTTT.

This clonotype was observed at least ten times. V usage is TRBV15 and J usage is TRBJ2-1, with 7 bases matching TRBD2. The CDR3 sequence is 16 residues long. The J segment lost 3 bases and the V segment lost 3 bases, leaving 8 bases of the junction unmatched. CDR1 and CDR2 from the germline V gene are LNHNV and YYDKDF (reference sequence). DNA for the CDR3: TGTGCCACCAGCAGCTTATGGACTAGTCGCTACAATGAGCAGTTCTTC. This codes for CATSSLWTSRYNEQFF.

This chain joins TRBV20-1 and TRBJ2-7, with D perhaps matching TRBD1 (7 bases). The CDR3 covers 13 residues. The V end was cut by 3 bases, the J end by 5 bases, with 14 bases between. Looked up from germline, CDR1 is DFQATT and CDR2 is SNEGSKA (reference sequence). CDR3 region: CSASPQGGDEQYF. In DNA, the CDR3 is TGCAGTGCTAGCCCCCAGGGGGGAGACGAGCAGTACTTC.

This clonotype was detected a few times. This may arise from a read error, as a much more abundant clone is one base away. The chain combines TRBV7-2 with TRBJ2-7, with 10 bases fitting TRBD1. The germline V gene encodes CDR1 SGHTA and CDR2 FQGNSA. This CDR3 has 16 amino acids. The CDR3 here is CVSSITSGQGSYEQYF. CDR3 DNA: TGTGTCAGCAGTATTACTTCGGGACAGGGGTCCTACGAGCAGTACTTC.

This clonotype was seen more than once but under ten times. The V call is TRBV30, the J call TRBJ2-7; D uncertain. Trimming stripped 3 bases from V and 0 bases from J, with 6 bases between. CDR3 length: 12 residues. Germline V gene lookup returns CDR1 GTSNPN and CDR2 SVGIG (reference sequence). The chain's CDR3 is CAWSGISYEQYF. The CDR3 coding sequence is TGTGCCTGGAGCGGTATCTCCTACGAGCAGTACTTC.

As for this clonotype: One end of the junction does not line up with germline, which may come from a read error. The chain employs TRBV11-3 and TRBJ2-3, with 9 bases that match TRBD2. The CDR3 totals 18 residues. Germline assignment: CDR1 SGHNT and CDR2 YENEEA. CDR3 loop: CASSSPRGRASPVDEQCF. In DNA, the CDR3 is TGTGCCAGCAGCTCCCCCCGCGGGAGGGCCTCCCCGGTCGATGAGCAGTGCTTC. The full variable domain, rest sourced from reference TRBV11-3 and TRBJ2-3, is EAGVVQSPRYKIIEKKQPVAFWCNPISGHNTLYWYLQNLGQGPELLIRYENEEAVDDSQLPKDRFSAERLKGVDSTLKIQPAELGDSAVYLCASSSPRGRASPVDEQCFGPGTRLTVL.

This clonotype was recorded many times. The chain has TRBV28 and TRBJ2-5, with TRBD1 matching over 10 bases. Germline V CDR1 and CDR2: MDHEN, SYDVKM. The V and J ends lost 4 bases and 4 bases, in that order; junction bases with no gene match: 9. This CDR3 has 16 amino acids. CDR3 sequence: CASSSPGTGEGETQYF. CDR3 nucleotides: TGTGCCAGCAGTTCGCCCGGGACAGGGGAAGGAGAGACCCAGTACTTC.

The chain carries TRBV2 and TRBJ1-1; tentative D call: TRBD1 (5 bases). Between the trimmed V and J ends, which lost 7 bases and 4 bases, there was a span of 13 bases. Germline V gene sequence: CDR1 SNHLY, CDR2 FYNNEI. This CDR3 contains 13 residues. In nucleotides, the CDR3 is TGTGCCAGCACCCTTTACGGGGGCACTGAAGCTTTCTTT. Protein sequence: CASTLYGGTEAFF.

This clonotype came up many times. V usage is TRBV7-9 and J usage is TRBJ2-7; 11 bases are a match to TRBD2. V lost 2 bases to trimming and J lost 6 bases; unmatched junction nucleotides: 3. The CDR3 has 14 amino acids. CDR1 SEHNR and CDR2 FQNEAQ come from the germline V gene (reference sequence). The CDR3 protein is CASSLLGTSGEQYF. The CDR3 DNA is TGTGCCAGCAGCTTATTGGGGACTAGCGGCGAGCAGTACTTC.

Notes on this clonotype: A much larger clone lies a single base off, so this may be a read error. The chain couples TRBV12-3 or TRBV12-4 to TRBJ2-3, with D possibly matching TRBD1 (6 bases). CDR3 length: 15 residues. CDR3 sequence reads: CTSRRTGLFTDTQYF. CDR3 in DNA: TGTACCAGCAGACGAACAGGGCTATTTACAGATACGCAGTATTTT.

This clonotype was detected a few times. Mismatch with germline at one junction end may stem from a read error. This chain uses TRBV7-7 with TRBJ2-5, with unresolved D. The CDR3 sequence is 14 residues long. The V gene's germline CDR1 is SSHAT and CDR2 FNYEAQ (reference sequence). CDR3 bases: TGTGCTAGCAGCCTCATGGACGGCCAAGAGACCCAGTACTTC. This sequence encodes CASSLMDGQETQYF.

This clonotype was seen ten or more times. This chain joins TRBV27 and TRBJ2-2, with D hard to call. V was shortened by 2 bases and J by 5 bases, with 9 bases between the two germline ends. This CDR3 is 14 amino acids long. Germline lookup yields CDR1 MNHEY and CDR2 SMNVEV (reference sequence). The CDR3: CASSLGRRTGELFF. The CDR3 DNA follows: TGTGCCAGCAGTTTAGGGCGGCGTACCGGGGAGCTGTTTTTT.

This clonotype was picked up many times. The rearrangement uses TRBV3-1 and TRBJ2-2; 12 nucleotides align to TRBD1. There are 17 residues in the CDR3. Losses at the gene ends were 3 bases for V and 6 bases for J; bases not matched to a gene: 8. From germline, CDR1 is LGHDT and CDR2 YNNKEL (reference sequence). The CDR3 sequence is CASSHSGTGGRSGELFF. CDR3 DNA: TGTGCCAGCAGCCACTCCGGGACAGGGGGCAGGTCCGGGGAGCTGTTTTTT.

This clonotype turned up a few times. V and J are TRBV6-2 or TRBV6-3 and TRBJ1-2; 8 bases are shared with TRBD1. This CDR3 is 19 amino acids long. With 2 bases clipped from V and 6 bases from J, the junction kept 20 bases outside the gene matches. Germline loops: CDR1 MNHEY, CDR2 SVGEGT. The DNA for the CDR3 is TGTGCCAGCAGTTACGCCGACAGGGGAGGGCCCCACCCCAGAGATGGCTACACCTTC. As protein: CASSYADRGGPHPRDGYTF.

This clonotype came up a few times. For the CDR3, the DNA is TGCGCCAGCAGCCAAGTTTTCGGGTACGGGACAGATACGCAGTATTTT. As protein: CASSQVFGYGTDTQYF. J is TRBJ2-3 and V is TRBV4-1; D gene ambiguous. The CDR3 extends over 16 amino acids. Trimming removed 1 base at V and 3 bases at J, with 14 bases between. Germline V CDR1 and CDR2: MGHRA, YSYEKL.

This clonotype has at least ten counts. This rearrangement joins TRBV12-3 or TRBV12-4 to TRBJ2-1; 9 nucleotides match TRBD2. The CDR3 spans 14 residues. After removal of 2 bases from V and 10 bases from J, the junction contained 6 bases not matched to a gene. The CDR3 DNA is TGTGCCAGCAGTTTATACCGTCTAGCGGGAGAGCAGTTCTTC. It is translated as CASSLYRLAGEQFF.

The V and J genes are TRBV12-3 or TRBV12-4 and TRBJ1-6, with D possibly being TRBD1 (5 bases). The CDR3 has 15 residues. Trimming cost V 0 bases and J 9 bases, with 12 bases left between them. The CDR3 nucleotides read TGTGCCAGCAGTTTAGCGGGGCAGGGAGGTTCACCCCTCCACTTT. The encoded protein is CASSLAGQGGSPLHF.